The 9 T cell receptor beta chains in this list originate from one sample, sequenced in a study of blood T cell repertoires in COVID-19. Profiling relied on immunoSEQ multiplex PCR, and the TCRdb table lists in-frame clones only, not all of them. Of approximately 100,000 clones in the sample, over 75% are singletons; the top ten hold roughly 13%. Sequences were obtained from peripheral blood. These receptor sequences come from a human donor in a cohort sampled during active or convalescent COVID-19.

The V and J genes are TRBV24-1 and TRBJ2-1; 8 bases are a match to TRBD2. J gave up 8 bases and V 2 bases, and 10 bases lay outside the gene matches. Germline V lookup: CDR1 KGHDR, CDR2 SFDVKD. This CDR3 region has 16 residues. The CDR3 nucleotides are TGTGCCACCAGTGATTCCCGGGGGGGCCTGTCCCATGAGCAGTTCTTC. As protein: CATSDSRGGLSHEQFF.

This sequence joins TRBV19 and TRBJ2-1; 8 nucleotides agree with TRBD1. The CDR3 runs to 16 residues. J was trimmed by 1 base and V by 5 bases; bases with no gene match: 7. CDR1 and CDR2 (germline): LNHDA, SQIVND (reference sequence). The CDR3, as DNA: TGTGCCAGTAGTCCCCGGGACAGGTCATCCTACAATGAGCAGTTCTTC. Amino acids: CASSPRDRSSYNEQFF.

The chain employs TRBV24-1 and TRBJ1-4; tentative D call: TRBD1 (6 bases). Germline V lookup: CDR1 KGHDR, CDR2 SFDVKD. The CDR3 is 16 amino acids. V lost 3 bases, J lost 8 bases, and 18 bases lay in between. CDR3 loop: CATSDPEGGVNEKLFF. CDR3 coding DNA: TGTGCCACCAGTGATCCCGAAGGGGGGGTGAACGAAAAACTGTTTTTT.

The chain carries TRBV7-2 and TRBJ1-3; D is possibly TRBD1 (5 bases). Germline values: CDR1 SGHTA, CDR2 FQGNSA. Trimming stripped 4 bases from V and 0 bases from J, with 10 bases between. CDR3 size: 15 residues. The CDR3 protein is CASSSRQYSGNTIYF. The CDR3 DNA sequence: TGTGCCAGCAGCTCACGACAGTACTCTGGAAACACCATATATTTT.

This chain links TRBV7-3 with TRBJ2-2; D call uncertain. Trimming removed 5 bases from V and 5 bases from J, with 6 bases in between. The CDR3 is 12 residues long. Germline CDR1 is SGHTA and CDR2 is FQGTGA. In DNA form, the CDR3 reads TGTGCCAGCAGCCCCATTACCGGGGAGCTGTTTTTT. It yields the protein CASSPITGELFF. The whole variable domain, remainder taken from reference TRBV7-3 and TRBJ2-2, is GAGVSQTPSNKVTEKGKYVELRCDPISGHTALYWYRQSLGQGPEFLIYFQGTGAADDSGLPNDRFFAVRPEGSVSTLKIQRTERGDSAVYLCASSPITGELFFGEGSRLTVL.

CDR3 residues: CASRRTAETQYF. As DNA, the CDR3 is TGTGCCAGCAGGAGGACAGCAGAGACCCAGTACTTC. The chain is built from TRBV6-5 and TRBJ2-5; a possible D gene is TRBD1 (6 bases). V gave up 6 bases and J gave up 4 bases, with 9 bases separating them. Germline V gene data show CDR1 as MNHEY and CDR2 as SVGAGI. The CDR3 contains 12 residues.

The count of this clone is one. CDR3 nucleotide sequence: TGTGCCAGCAGGGACGGACAGGGGTTAGCTTTCTTT. It translates to CASRDGQGLAFF. The rearrangement links TRBV12-3 or TRBV12-4 to TRBJ1-1; 9 positions agree with TRBD1. With 6 bases clipped from V and 10 bases from J, the junction kept 6 bases outside the gene matches. This CDR3 is built from 12 residues.

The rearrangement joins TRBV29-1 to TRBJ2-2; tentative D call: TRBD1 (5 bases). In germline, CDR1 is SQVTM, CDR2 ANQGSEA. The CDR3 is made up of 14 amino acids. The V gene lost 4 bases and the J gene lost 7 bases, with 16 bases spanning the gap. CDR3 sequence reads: CSVGGRDSVGELFF. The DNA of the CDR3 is TGCAGCGTTGGTGGCAGGGATAGTGTCGGGGAGCTGTTTTTT.

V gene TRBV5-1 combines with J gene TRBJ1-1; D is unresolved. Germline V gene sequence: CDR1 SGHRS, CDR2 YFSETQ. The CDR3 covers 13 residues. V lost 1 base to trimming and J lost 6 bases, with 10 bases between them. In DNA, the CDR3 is TGCGCCAGCAGCTTGACATCGTTGTCTGAAGCTTTCTTT. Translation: CASSLTSLSEAFF.